The 5 T cell receptor beta chains listed next were all sequenced from one sample in a study of T cell responses to AZD1222 COVID-19 vaccine. Sequenced by immunoSEQ multiplex PCR; TCRdb stores in-frame clones only, minus some. Here the sample spans some 80,000 clones, roughly 88% being singletons. The input for sequencing was peripheral blood, taken on day 0 of MenACWY control vaccination. These receptors all stem from an adult in good health.

This sequence joins TRBV2 and TRBJ1-5; unclear D gene. There are 13 residues in the CDR3. Germline lookup yields CDR1 SNHLY and CDR2 FYNNEI. The V gene lost 7 bases and the J gene lost 3 bases, with 10 bases spanning the gap. CDR3 coding DNA: TGTGCCAGCAATCGGGTGGACAATCAGCCCCAGCATTTT. Its translation is CASNRVDNQPQHF.

This CDR3 reads CASSLGLAGGQETQYF. Here the CDR3 DNA reads TGCGCCAGCAGCTTGGGACTAGCGGGGGGTCAAGAGACCCAGTACTTC. The rearrangement links TRBV5-1 to TRBJ2-5, with 13 bases lining up with TRBD2. The junction had 1 base not matched to a gene; V was cut back by 0 bases and J by 2 bases. The CDR3 runs 16 residues. Germline assignment: CDR1 SGHRS and CDR2 YFSETQ.

The genes are TRBV10-2 and TRBJ2-5; 7 bases map to TRBD1. V lost 4 bases and J lost 2; bases outside the gene matches: 4. Germline V gene sequence: CDR1 WSHSY, CDR2 SAAADI. This CDR3 region has 14 residues. Written as DNA, the CDR3 is TGCGCCAGCAGTGGGACAGGAAGACAAGAGACCCAGTACTTC. Protein product: CASSGTGRQETQYF.

V and J are TRBV6-5 and TRBJ1-3, with no clear D. The CDR3 covers 13 residues. Germline-derived CDR1 and CDR2 are MNHEY and SVGAGI. V was cut by 5 bases and J by 1 base, with 6 bases left in between. The CDR3 region is CASSLTSGNTIYF. The CDR3 coding sequence is TGTGCCAGCAGTCTCACGTCTGGAAACACCATATATTTT.

This sequence joins TRBV6-2 or TRBV6-3 and TRBJ1-5; D is ambiguous. Trimming removed 6 bases at V and 7 bases at J, with 22 bases between. CDR1 is MNHEY, CDR2 SVGEGT, per germline. The CDR3 contains 16 residues. CDR3: CASSPRLEPRGQPQHF. Written as DNA, the CDR3 is TGTGCCAGCAGCCCTAGGCTGGAACCCCGTGGGCAGCCCCAGCATTTT.